The 7 T cell receptor beta chains presented below share a single source sample, sequenced in a study of blood T cell repertoires in COVID-19. Libraries were prepared by immunoSEQ multiplex PCR; TCRdb keeps only in-frame clonotypes and omits some of them. The sample holds under 150,000 clones; over 75% are singletons and the top ten take 1.5% to 2%. Sequencing was done on a sample of peripheral blood. The receptors were sampled from a human donor with active COVID-19. The donor label of this sample is uncertain.

The J gene is TRBJ2-1, the V gene TRBV5-4, with TRBD2 identical over 10 bases. CDR1 and CDR2 (germline): SGHNT, YYREEE (reference sequence). V lost 4 bases to trimming and J lost 2 bases; unmatched junction nucleotides: 3. This CDR3 has 15 amino acids. Here the CDR3 reads CASSRSGGAYNEQFF. The CDR3 coding sequence is TGTGCCAGCAGCAGGAGCGGGGGGGCCTACAATGAGCAGTTCTTC.

This clone was seen only once. The chain couples TRBV2 to TRBJ1-5; D remains unclear. The germline gives CDR1 SNHLY, CDR2 FYNNEI. CDR3 length equals 13 residues. V was clipped by 4 bases and J by 5 bases, with 9 bases between them. The CDR3 DNA is TGTGCCAGCAGTGTGCAGTGGTATCAGCCCCAGCATTTT. It encodes CASSVQWYQPQHF.

The V and J genes are TRBV19 and TRBJ1-1, with D unclear. The CDR3 has 15 amino acids. Germline CDR1 LNHDA, CDR2 SQIVND (reference sequence). Deletions cut 3 bases from V and 3 bases from J, with 14 bases between. CDR3 amino acids: CASSINQFIDTEAFF. CDR3 bases: TGTGCCAGTAGTATCAACCAGTTTATTGACACTGAAGCTTTCTTT. The variable domain in full, completed from reference TRBV19 and TRBJ1-1, reads DGGITQSPKYLFRKEGQNVTLSCEQNLNHDAMYWYRQDPGQGLRLIYYSQIVNDFQKGDIAEGYSVSREKKESFPLTVTSAQKNPTAFYLCASSINQFIDTEAFFGQGTRLTVV.

The chain recombines TRBV4-3 with TRBJ1-1; TRBD1 matches 8 bases. The length of the CDR3 is 15 residues. Germline CDR1 is LGHNA and CDR2 is YSLEER. V was pared by 0 bases and J by 5 bases, with 5 bases of the junction left unmatched. The CDR3 reads CASSQEGTGRTEAFF. The CDR3 nucleotides are TGCGCCAGCAGCCAAGAAGGGACAGGACGAACTGAAGCTTTCTTT.

The gene calls are TRBV6-5 and TRBJ1-6; D is undetermined. CDR1 is MNHEY and CDR2 is SVGAGI in the germline V gene. Trimming shortened V by 0 bases and J by 10 bases, and 7 bases separated the two germline ends. This CDR3 spans 13 amino acids. CDR3 DNA: TGTGCCAGCAGTTACTCGAGCTCGTCACCCCTCCACTTT. This sequence encodes CASSYSSSSPLHF.

This chain uses TRBV5-3 with TRBJ1-6, with D perhaps matching TRBD1 (6 bases). TRBV5-3 is marked as an open reading frame, function uncertain. V gave up 4 bases and J gave up 0 bases, with 20 bases separating them. The CDR3 sequence is 19 residues long. The DNA of the CDR3 is TGTGCCAGAAGCCAGAACATGGACAGTCCTAGCTCCTATAATTCACCCCTCCACTTT. It is translated as CARSQNMDSPSSYNSPLHF.

The chain is built from TRBV24-1 and TRBJ1-5; D not resolved. Between the trimmed V and J ends, which lost 3 bases and 0 bases, there was a span of 5 bases. The CDR3 sequence is 14 residues long. In germline, CDR1 is KGHDR, CDR2 SFDVKD. The CDR3 here is CATSDLNSNQPQHF. Written as DNA, the CDR3 is TGTGCCACCAGTGATCTTAATAGCAATCAGCCCCAGCATTTT.